The rows below give T cell receptor beta chains drawn from one sample of a study of T-cell reconstitution after alpha-beta-depleted transplantation in children. MiXCR, run by TCRdb on the PCR reads, gives a single entry per CDR3 protein. This table holds under 25,000 distinct CDR3 sequences, 10% to 15% found once. The sequenced sample was PBMCs, mostly from graft donor cells, obtained 60 days after TCRalphabeta/CD19-depleted stem cell transplant. Receptors originate from a female patient aged 2-15 years who had a stem cell transplant for congenital amegakaryocytic thrombocytopenia, so the T cells may come from the graft donor. The CDR3 runs from the conserved cysteine through the conserved F or W. A D gene is named only where the DNA matches it firmly. Some rows have no size entry. The others give once, few or many, or a class for an expanded clone.

d_gene,v_gene,j_gene,abundance,CDR3aa,CDR3nt
TRBD2,TRBV20-1,TRBJ2-1,many,CSATAGRGNEQFF,TGCAGTGCTACAGCGGGGCGGGGCAATGAGCAGTTCTTC
-,TRBV5-6,TRBJ1-1,-,CASSLALAGLGTEAFF,TGTGCCAGCAGCTTGGCCCTCGCGGGTTTGGGAACTGAAGCTTTCTTT
-,TRBV12-3/TRBV12-4,TRBJ2-1,many,CASRSYSAASYNEQFF,TGTGCCAGCAGATCTTATTCGGCGGCCTCCTACAATGAGCAGTTCTTC
-,TRBV7-8,TRBJ2-7,many,CASSLDPGVYEQYF,TGTGCCAGCAGCTTAGATCCAGGGGTCTACGAGCAGTACTTC
-,TRBV6-5,TRBJ2-5,many,CASSYVGRTETQYF,TGTGCCAGCAGTTACGTGGGGCGGACGGAGACCCAGTACTTC
-,TRBV6-5,TRBJ2-1,many,CASSPRTDTSSYNEQFF,TGTGCCAGCAGTCCTCGGACAGATACTAGCTCCTACAATGAGCAGTTCTTC
TRBD2,TRBV12-3/TRBV12-4,TRBJ2-2,-,CASSLSSGRATGELFF,TGTGCCAGCAGTTTATCTAGCGGGAGGGCCACCGGGGAGCTGTTTTTT
TRBD1,TRBV14,TRBJ2-6,-,CASSQDRQGRYGANVLTF,TGTGCCAGCAGCCAAGACCGACAGGGTCGGTATGGGGCCAACGTCCTGACTTTC
TRBD2,TRBV20-1,TRBJ2-7,-,CSGLAGAYEQYF,TGCAGTGGCCTAGCGGGAGCCTACGAGCAGTACTTC
-,TRBV12-3/TRBV12-4,TRBJ1-2,many,CASSLRGGYTF,TGTGCCAGCAGCCTCAGGGGAGGCTACACCTTC
TRBD2,TRBV7-9,TRBJ2-1,many,CASSLGGTSGMDEQFF,TGTGCCAGCAGCTTAGGCGGGACTAGCGGGATGGATGAGCAGTTCTTC
-,TRBV5-1,TRBJ1-5,many,CASSLEVGRPPQHF,TGCGCCAGCAGCTTGGAGGTGGGGCGTCCGCCCCAGCATTTT
TRBD1,TRBV20-1,TRBJ1-5,many,CSARTGEVQPQHF,TGCAGTGCTAGAACAGGGGAGGTTCAGCCCCAGCATTTT
TRBD2,TRBV11-1,TRBJ2-1,many,CASSRGASSGRIRNEQFF,TGTGCCAGCAGTCGTGGGGCGTCTAGCGGGAGGATCCGCAATGAGCAGTTCTTC
-,TRBV14,TRBJ1-4,many,CASSQAEGPVEKLFF,TGTGCCAGCAGCCAAGCCGAAGGTCCCGTTGAAAAACTGTTTTTT
-,TRBV2,TRBJ2-1,medium-sized,CASTYREGDEQFF,TGTGCCAGCACTTACAGAGAGGGGGATGAGCAGTTCTTC
-,TRBV28,TRBJ1-3,many,CASRRIRASGNTIYF,TGTGCCAGCAGGAGGATCAGGGCCTCTGGAAACACCATATATTTT
-,TRBV20-1,TRBJ2-5,many,CSATGSQETQYF,TGCAGTGCTACGGGGTCCCAAGAGACCCAGTACTTC
-,TRBV5-1,TRBJ1-1,many,CASSLDKGRYNTEAFF,TGCGCCAGCAGCTTGGACAAGGGTAGATATAACACTGAAGCTTTCTTT
-,TRBV11-3,TRBJ2-1,many,CASSIFGGSEQFF,TGTGCCAGCAGCATTTTTGGGGGAAGTGAGCAGTTCTTC
-,TRBV7-2,TRBJ2-1,many,CASSSGTPPDKQFF,TGTGCCAGCAGCTCAGGGACACCGCCGGATAAGCAGTTCTTC
TRBD2,TRBV20-1,TRBJ2-2,many,CSAASGASGELFF,TGCAGTGCGGCAAGCGGGGCGTCGGGGGAGCTGTTTTTT
TRBD2,TRBV20-1,TRBJ2-1,many,CSAETRLAGMDEQFF,TGCAGTGCCGAGACTAGACTAGCGGGAATGGATGAGCAGTTCTTC
-,TRBV18,TRBJ2-7,many,CASSPNQDPPQYF,TGTGCCAGCTCACCGAATCAGGATCCACCTCAGTACTTC
TRBD2,TRBV6-1,TRBJ2-1,many,CASSEMASGNNEQFF,TGTGCCAGCAGTGAAATGGCTAGCGGGAACAATGAGCAGTTCTTC
-,TRBV6-2/TRBV6-3,TRBJ2-7,medium-sized,CASSEDLSSYEQYF,TGTGCCAGCAGTGAGGACTTGAGCTCCTACGAGCAGTACTTC
-,TRBV19,TRBJ1-4,-,CASTIGGTANEKLFF,TGTGCCAGCACAATCGGGGGGACCGCTAATGAAAAACTGTTTTTT
TRBD2,TRBV20-1,TRBJ2-2,many,CSARVEREFGELFF,TGCAGTGCTAGAGTGGAGCGGGAGTTCGGGGAGCTGTTTTTT
-,TRBV12-3/TRBV12-4,TRBJ2-3,many,CASSRRADTQYF,TGTGCCAGCAGTCGTAGAGCTGATACGCAGTATTTT
-,TRBV12-3/TRBV12-4,TRBJ2-7,many,CASSLRTDSYEQYF,TGTGCCAGCAGTTTACGGACAGATTCCTACGAGCAGTACTTC
-,TRBV25-1,TRBJ2-7,many,CASSEPGTDSYEQYF,TGTGCCAGCAGTGAGCCCGGGACGGACTCCTACGAGCAGTACTTC
TRBD2,TRBV20-1,TRBJ2-1,many,CSAGTSGRVFNEQFF,TGCAGTGCCGGGACTAGCGGGAGGGTGTTCAATGAGCAGTTCTTC
-,TRBV28,TRBJ1-2,many,CASTSWRYGYTF,TGTGCCAGCACCTCATGGCGCTATGGCTACACCTTC
TRBD2,TRBV4-1,TRBJ2-7,many,CASSPWTSGSIHEQYF,TGCGCCAGCAGCCCATGGACTAGCGGGAGCATCCACGAGCAGTACTTC
TRBD2,TRBV20-1,TRBJ2-5,many,CSAHIRTSGRGEETQYF,TGCAGTGCTCATATAAGGACTAGCGGGAGAGGGGAGGAGACCCAGTACTTC
-,TRBV4-2,TRBJ2-1,-,CASSQERRGVYNEQFF,TGTGCCAGCAGCCAAGAGAGGCGCGGGGTCTACAATGAGCAGTTCTTC
TRBD1,TRBV7-6,TRBJ2-4,many,CASSLELGQGAKNIQYF,TGTGCCAGCAGCTTAGAATTGGGACAGGGAGCCAAAAACATTCAGTACTTC
-,TRBV6-1,TRBJ2-1,many,CASSEALGSLGEQFF,TGTGCCAGCAGTGAAGCCTTGGGTTCGCTCGGTGAGCAGTTCTTC
-,TRBV5-1,TRBJ2-1,medium-sized,CASSSEPHYEQFF,TGCGCCAGCAGCTCGGAACCTCATTATGAGCAGTTCTTC
-,TRBV5-1,TRBJ2-1,many,CASSLAGNEQFF,TGCGCCAGCAGCTTGGCGGGCAATGAGCAGTTCTTC
-,TRBV20-1,TRBJ2-5,-,CSASPGTRQETQYF,TGCAGTGCTAGCCCCGGGACACGACAAGAGACCCAGTACTTC
TRBD1,TRBV29-1,TRBJ2-7,many,CSVSGTGGSYEQYF,TGCAGCGTATCCGGGACAGGGGGCTCCTACGAGCAGTACTTC
TRBD2,TRBV29-1,TRBJ2-1,many,CSVVGGRAFYNEQFF,TGCAGCGTTGTAGGCGGGAGAGCCTTCTACAATGAGCAGTTCTTC
-,TRBV7-9,TRBJ1-5,many,CATQLGSNQPQHF,TGTGCCACCCAGCTTGGCAGCAATCAGCCCCAGCATTTT